Given below is one T cell receptor beta chain in context. These data originate in a study of blood T cells in healthy people across ages. The authors ran a second PCR of 7 to 11 cycles using a sample-barcoded 5' primer and a J-beta primer mix. The template-switch adaptor was a 5' adaptor with 12 random nucleotides. It tagged each cDNA molecule. TCRdb re-called the 5' RACE reads through MiXCR, storing one row per CDR3 protein. The profile covers nearly 800,000 distinct CDR3 sequences, with 20% to 25% appearing a single time and approximately 3.7% taken by the ten largest. In addition, the sample was reused for a study of T cells of mothers and their children. As reported in that work: The second PCR's M1S primer added sample barcodes and 2-4 random nucleotides.

The origin of this receptor is a boy aged 10-17 years in good health. Sequenced: blood.

The CDR3 nucleotides are TGTGCCAGCAGCTATTCAGCGGGGTCGGTATACAATGAGCAGTTCTTC. Residues: CASSYSAGSVYNEQFF. This chain connects TRBV11-1 to TRBJ2-1; TRBD2 agrees at 7 bases. CDR1 SGHAT and CDR2 FQDESV come from the germline V gene (reference sequence). The CDR3 is 16 residues long. V trimming: 4 bases; J trimming: 4 bases; junction bases outside the gene matches: 10.